This T cell receptor (beta chain) was identified in a study of cytomegalovirus exposure and HLA in healthy donors. At the level of the study: Unique TCR beta sequences numbering approximately 120 million came from around 180 million T cells in an earlier analysis.

To note about this clone: The antigen is unknown.

Study-level findings and limits: The study reported that TCR beta sequences accurately predicted HLA-A and HLA-B alleles in most subjects. Analyzed later, association rates of TCRs varied across HLA loci, with DRB1 most and HLA-C fewest.

Germline CDR1 reads SGHAT; CDR2 reads FQNNGV. V shed 4 bases and J 4 bases; nucleotides not matched to a gene: 19. This CDR3 contains 19 residues. Primers included in the PCR were 60 Vbeta and 13 Jbeta primers. In the study's own analysis: An analysis that came later counted 80 million or so unique TCR beta chains, approximately 11 million shared. The table came from immunoSEQ multiplex PCR; TCRdb's copy has only in-frame clones and leaves some out. Clonal size and the V and J genes are those of that table, whereas D and trimming came from the DNA. There are 150,000 to 200,000 clones in the sample, with 1% to 1.5% held by the top ten.

Source material: PBMCs. This rearrangement joins TRBV11-2 to TRBJ2-3; TRBD2 aligns across 8 bases. The TCR was taken from a woman aged 60-75 years in good health and CMV-seronegative. The CDR3 region has the DNA TGTGCCAGCAGCTCCCCGGGGGGACGGCGGGAGGATCTTGCAGATACGCAGTATTTT. Protein: CASSSPGGRREDLADTQYF. The whole variable domain, filled in from reference TRBV11-2 and TRBJ2-3, reads EAGVAQSPRYKIIEKRQSVAFWCNPISGHATLYWYQQILGQGPKLLIQFQNNGVVDDSQLPKDRFSAERLKGVDSTLKIQPAKLEDSAVYLCASSSPGGRREDLADTQYFGPGTRLTVL.